A single sample gave rise to the 9 T cell receptor beta chains below, sequenced in a study of blood T cell repertoires in COVID-19. Using immunoSEQ multiplex PCR, the repertoire was profiled, and TCRdb retains in-frame clones only, with some absent. This table has some 360,000 clones, almost 90% appearing once. Sequenced input: PBMCs or T cells enriched from blood (not recorded which). These receptor sequences come from a woman aged 30 to 39 who had been exposed to COVID-19.

Here the CDR3 reads CASSSPGQSYEQYF. CDR3 DNA sequence: TGTGCCAGCAGTTCACCCGGACAGTCCTACGAGCAGTACTTC. The chain is built from TRBV27 and TRBJ2-7; D may be TRBD1 (6 bases). With 4 bases removed from V and 1 base from J, the gap between germline ends came to 11 bases. The length of the CDR3 is 14 residues. Germline V gene lookup returns CDR1 MNHEY and CDR2 SMNVEV (reference sequence).

The chain is built from TRBV10-2 and TRBJ2-1, with 12 bases identical to TRBD2. After removal of 6 bases from V and 6 bases from J, the junction contained 9 bases not matched to a gene. CDR3 size: 16 residues. Germline V gives CDR1 WSHSY, CDR2 SAAADI. CDR3 in amino acids: CASRDRLAGVGNEQFF. CDR3 sequence (DNA): TGCGCCAGCAGGGACCGACTAGCGGGAGTGGGCAATGAGCAGTTCTTC.

This clone was seen only a few times. The genes are TRBV6-5 and TRBJ1-5; D is uncertain. CDR3 size: 15 residues. CDR1 is MNHEY and CDR2 is SVGAGI in the germline V gene. The ends were cut back, 6 bases at V and 1 base at J, with 13 bases in the middle. The CDR3 DNA is TGTGCCAGCAGCTCCAGTACAACGAGCAATCAGCCCCAGCATTTT. The encoded protein is CASSSSTTSNQPQHF.

This chain links TRBV2 with TRBJ2-5, with TRBD1 matching over 7 bases. The length of the CDR3 is 14 residues. The germline V gene encodes CDR1 SNHLY and CDR2 FYNNEI. The V gene end was trimmed by 10 bases and the J gene end by 5 bases; junction bases not matched to a gene: 13. CDR3 sequence: CATKQDRVRETQYF. The CDR3 DNA reads TGTGCCACCAAACAAGACAGGGTTCGGGAGACCCAGTACTTC.

The chain couples TRBV19 to TRBJ1-2; TRBD1 aligns across 8 bases. The germline V gene has CDR1 LNHDA and CDR2 SQIVND (reference sequence). CDR3 length: 14 residues. V lost 3 bases, J lost 7 bases, and 7 bases stayed unmatched. CDR3 residues: CASSIPGQAVGYTF. CDR3 DNA sequence: TGTGCCAGTAGTATCCCGGGACAGGCTGTTGGCTACACCTTC.

V is TRBV5-6 and J is TRBJ2-4, with D uncertain. V was cut by 2 bases and J by 0 bases, with 9 bases left in between. This CDR3 is built from 15 residues. Per the germline V gene, CDR1 is SGHDT and CDR2 is YYEEEE. The CDR3 spells CASSFAGGAKNIQYF. Here the CDR3 DNA reads TGTGCCAGCAGCTTTGCAGGTGGAGCCAAAAACATTCAGTACTTC.

This chain connects TRBV14 to TRBJ1-2, with D possibly being TRBD2 (5 bases). The last part of the DNA fits TRBJ2-1 better; the J call may be wrong. The CDR3 runs 11 residues. The germline gives CDR1 SGHDN, CDR2 FVKESK. CDR3 protein: CASSQDRGQFF. CDR3 DNA: TGTGCCAGCAGCCAAGATCGGGGACAGTTCTTC.

The chain combines TRBV5-1 with TRBJ1-4, with a possible D match to TRBD1 (5 bases). Deletions cut 3 bases from V and 7 bases from J, with 16 bases between. The CDR3 covers 15 residues. Looked up from germline, CDR1 is SGHRS and CDR2 is YFSETQ. The CDR3 loop reads CASSWTDGTGEKLFF. DNA of the CDR3: TGCGCCAGCAGCTGGACGGATGGGACTGGTGAAAAACTGTTTTTT. The full variable domain, rest sourced from reference TRBV5-1 and TRBJ1-4, is KAGVTQTPRYLIKTRGQQVTLSCSPISGHRSVSWYQQTPGQGLQFLFEYFSETQRNKGNFPGRFSGRQFSNSRSEMNVSTLELGDSALYLCASSWTDGTGEKLFFGSGTQLSVL.

This clone was recorded once. The chain couples TRBV6-2 or TRBV6-3 to TRBJ1-3; D may be TRBD1 (6 bases). CDR3 length equals 19 residues. Germline V gene data show CDR1 as MNHEY and CDR2 as SVGEGT. Trimming took 2 bases from V and 2 from J, leaving 22 bases between them. DNA of the CDR3: TGTGCCAGCAGTTACACCCTACCCCCGACAGGAAGCCCTGGAAACACCATATATTTT. It codes for CASSYTLPPTGSPGNTIYF.